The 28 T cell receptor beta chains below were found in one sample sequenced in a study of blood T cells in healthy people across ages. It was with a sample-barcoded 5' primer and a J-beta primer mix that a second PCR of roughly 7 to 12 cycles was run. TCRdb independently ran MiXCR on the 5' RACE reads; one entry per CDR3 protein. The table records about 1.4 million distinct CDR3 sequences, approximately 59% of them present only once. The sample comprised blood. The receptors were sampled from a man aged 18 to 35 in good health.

The CDR3 DNA reads as TGTGCCAGCACCACGAGAGTAGGGGGCACGTACGAGCAGTACTTC. Protein product: CASTTRVGGTYEQYF. The rearrangement links TRBV25-1 to TRBJ2-7; the match to TRBD1 covers 7 bases. The CDR3 consists of 15 residues. The germline gives CDR1 MGHDK, CDR2 SYGVNS. J gave up 4 bases and V 7 bases, and 13 bases lay outside the gene matches.

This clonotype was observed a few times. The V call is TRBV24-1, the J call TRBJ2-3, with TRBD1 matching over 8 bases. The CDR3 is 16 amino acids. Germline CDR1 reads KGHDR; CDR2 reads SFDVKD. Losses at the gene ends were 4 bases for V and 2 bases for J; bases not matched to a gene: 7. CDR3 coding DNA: TGTGCCACCAGTGAACTAGGACAGGGATCCACAGATACGCAGTATTTT. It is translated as CATSELGQGSTDTQYF.

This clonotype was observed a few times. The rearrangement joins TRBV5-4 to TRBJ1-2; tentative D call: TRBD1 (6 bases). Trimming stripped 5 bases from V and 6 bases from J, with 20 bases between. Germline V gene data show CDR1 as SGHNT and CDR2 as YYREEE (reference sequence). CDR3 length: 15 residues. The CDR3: CASRLQGGGRDGYTF. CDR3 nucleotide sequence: TGTGCCAGCAGGCTTCAGGGCGGGGGGCGGGATGGCTACACCTTC.

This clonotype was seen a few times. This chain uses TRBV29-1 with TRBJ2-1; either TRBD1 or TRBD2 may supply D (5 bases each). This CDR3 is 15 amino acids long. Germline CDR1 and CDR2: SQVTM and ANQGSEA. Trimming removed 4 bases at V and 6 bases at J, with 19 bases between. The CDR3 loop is CSVGGTGTWVNEQFF. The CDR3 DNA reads TGCAGCGTTGGCGGCACCGGGACGTGGGTCAATGAGCAGTTCTTC.

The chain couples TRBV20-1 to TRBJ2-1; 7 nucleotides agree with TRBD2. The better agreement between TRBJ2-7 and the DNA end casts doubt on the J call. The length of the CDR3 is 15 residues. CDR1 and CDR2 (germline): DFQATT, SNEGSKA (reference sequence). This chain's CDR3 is CSASREGGTYNEQYF. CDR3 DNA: TGCAGTGCCTCCCGAGAGGGAGGGACCTACAATGAGCAGTACTTC.

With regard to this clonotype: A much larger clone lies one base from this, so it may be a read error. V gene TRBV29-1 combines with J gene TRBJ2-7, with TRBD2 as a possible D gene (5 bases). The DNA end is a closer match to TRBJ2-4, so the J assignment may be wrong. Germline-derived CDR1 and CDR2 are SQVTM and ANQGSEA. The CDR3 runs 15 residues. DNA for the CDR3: TGCAGCGTTGAAGATCCAGACCGGGATTTAAGCATTCAGTACTTC. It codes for CSVEDPDRDLSIQYF.

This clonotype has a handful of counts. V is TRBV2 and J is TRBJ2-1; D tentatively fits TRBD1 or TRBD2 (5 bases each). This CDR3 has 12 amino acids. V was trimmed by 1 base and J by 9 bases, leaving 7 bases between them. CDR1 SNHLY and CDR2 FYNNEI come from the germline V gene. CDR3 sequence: CASSEEGSEQFF. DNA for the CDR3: TGTGCCAGCAGTGAAGAGGGGAGTGAGCAGTTCTTC.

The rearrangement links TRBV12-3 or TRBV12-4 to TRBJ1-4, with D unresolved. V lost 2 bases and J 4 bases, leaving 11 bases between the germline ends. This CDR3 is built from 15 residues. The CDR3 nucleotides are TGTGCCAGCAGTTTAAGGGAGGGAGGTAATGAAAAACTGTTTTTT. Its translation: CASSLREGGNEKLFF.

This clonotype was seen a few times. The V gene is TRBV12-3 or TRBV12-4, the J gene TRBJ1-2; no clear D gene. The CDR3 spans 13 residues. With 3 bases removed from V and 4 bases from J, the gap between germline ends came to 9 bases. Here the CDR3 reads CASSLDGVYGYTF. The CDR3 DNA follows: TGTGCCAGCAGTTTGGACGGCGTCTATGGCTACACCTTC.

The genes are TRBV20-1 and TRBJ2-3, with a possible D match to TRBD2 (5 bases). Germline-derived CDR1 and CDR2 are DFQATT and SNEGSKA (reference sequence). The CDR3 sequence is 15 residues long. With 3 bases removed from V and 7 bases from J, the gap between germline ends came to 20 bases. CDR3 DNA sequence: TGCAGTGCTAGCTTAAGCCTAGCCGGTGCGAATACGCAGTATTTT. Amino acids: CSASLSLAGANTQYF.

The CDR3, as DNA: TGTGCCAGCAGCCCGTGGGACTCCCCGGAGACCCAGTACTTC. Encoded protein: CASSPWDSPETQYF. J is TRBJ2-5 and V is TRBV7-9; maybe TRBD2 (6 bases). Deletions cut 5 bases from V and 5 bases from J, with 15 bases between. The CDR3 is 14 amino acids. Germline CDR1 SEHNR, CDR2 FQNEAQ (reference sequence).

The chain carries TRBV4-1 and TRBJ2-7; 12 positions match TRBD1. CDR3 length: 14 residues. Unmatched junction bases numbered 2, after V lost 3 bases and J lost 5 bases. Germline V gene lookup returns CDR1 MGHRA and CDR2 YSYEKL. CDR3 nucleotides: TGCGCCAGCAGCCAGCGGGACAGGGGGCACGAGCAGTACTTC. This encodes CASSQRDRGHEQYF.

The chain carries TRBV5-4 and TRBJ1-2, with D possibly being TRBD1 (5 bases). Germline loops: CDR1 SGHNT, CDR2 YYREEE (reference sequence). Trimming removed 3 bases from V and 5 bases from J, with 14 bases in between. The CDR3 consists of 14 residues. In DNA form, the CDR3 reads TGTGCCAGCAGCTCCGAGGGGCTTCGGTATGGCTACACCTTC. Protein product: CASSSEGLRYGYTF.

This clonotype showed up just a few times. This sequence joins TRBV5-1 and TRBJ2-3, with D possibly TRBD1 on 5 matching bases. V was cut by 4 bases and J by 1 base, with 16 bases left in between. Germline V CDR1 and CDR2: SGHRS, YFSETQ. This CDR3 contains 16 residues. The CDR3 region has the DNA TGCGCCAGCAGCCCTGGGGCAGGAACCCGCACAGATACGCAGTATTTT. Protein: CASSPGAGTRTDTQYF.

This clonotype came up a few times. For the CDR3, the DNA is TGCGCCAGCAGCCAAGATGGGACAGGGGTGTACGAGCAGTACTTC. Its translation: CASSQDGTGVYEQYF. This chain joins TRBV4-3 and TRBJ2-7; 10 nucleotides align to TRBD1. CDR3 size: 15 residues. The germline CDR1 and CDR2 sequences are LGHNA and YSLEER. Trimming cost V 0 bases and J 4 bases; bases outside gene matches: 3.

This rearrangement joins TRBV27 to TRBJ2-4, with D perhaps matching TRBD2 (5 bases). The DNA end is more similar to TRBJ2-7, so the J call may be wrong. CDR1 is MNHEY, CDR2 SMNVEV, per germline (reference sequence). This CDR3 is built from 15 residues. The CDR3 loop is CASSPPDLGDGEQYF. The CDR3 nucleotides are TGTGCCAGCAGTCCCCCCGATTTGGGAGACGGCGAGCAGTACTTC.

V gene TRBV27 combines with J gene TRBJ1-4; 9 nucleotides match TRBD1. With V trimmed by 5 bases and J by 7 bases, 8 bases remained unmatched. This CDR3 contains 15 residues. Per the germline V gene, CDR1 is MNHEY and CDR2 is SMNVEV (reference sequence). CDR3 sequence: CASSHRRDRAEKLFF. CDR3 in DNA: TGTGCCAGCAGTCACCGCCGGGACAGGGCTGAAAAACTGTTTTTT.

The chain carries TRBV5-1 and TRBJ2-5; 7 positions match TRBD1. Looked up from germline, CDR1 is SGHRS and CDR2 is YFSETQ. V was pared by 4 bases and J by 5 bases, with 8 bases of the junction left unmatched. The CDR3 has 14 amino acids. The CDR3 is CASSQTGMWETQYF. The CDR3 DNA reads TGCGCCAGCAGCCAGACAGGGATGTGGGAGACCCAGTACTTC.

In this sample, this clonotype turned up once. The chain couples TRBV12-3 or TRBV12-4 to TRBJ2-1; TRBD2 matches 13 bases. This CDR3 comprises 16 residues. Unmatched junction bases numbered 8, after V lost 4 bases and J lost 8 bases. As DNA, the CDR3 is TGTGCCAGCAGTTCCGAACTAGCGGGGGGGCCAGATGAGCAGTTCTTC. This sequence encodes CASSSELAGGPDEQFF.

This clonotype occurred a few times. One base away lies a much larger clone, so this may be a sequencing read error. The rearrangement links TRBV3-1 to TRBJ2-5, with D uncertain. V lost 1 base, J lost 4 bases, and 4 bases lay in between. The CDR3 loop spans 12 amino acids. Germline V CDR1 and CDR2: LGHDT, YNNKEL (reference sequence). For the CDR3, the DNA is TGTGCCAGCAGCCAAGTTATAGAGACCCAGTACTTC. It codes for CASSQVIETQYF.

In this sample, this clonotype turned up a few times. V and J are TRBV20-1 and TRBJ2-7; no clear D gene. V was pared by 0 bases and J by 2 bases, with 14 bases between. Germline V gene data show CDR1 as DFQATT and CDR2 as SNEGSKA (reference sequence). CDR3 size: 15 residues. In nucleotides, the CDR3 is TGCAGTGCTAGAGATCTACCAGGAGAACCCTACGAGCAGTACTTC. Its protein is CSARDLPGEPYEQYF.

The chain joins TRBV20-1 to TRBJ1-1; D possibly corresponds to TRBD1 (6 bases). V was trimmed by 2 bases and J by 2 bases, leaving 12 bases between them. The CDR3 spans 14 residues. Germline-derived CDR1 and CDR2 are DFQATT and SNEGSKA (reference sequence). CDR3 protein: CSARLGQINTEAFF. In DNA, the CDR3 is TGCAGTGCTAGATTAGGACAGATTAACACTGAAGCTTTCTTT.

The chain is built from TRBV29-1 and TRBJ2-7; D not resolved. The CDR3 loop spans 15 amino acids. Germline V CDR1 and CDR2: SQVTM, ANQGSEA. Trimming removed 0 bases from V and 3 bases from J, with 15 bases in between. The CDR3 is CSVEDVAVEGYEQYF. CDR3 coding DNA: TGCAGCGTTGAAGATGTGGCAGTAGAAGGCTACGAGCAGTACTTC.

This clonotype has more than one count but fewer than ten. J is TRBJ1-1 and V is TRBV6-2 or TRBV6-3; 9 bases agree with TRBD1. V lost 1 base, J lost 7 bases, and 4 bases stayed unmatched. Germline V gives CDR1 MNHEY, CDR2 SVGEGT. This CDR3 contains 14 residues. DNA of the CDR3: TGTGCCAGCAGTTACTTCGGGGGACAGGGTGAAGCTTTCTTT. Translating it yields CASSYFGGQGEAFF.

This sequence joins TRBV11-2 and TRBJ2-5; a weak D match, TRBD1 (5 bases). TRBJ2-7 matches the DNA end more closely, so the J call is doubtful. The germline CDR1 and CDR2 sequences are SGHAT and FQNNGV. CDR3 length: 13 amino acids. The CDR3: CASSLAGDSEQYF. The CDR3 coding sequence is TGTGCCAGCAGCTTAGCGGGCGACAGCGAGCAGTACTTC.

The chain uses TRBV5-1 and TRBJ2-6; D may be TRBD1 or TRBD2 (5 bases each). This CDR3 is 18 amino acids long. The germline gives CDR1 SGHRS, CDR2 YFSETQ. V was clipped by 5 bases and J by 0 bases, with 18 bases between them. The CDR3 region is CASRTRGNSLSGANVLTF. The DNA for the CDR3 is TGCGCCAGCAGAACGAGGGGAAATTCACTCTCTGGGGCCAACGTCCTGACTTTC. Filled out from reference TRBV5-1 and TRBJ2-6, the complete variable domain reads KAGVTQTPRYLIKTRGQQVTLSCSPISGHRSVSWYQQTPGQGLQFLFEYFSETQRNKGNFPGRFSGRQFSNSRSEMNVSTLELGDSALYLCASRTRGNSLSGANVLTFGAGSRLTVL.

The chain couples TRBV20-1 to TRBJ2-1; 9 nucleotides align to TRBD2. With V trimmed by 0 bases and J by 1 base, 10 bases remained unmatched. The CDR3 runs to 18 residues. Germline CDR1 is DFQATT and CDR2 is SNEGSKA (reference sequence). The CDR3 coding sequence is TGCAGTGCTAGAGAGGAGGGGAGGCTAGCGGGATCCTACAATGAGCAGTTCTTC. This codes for CSAREEGRLAGSYNEQFF.

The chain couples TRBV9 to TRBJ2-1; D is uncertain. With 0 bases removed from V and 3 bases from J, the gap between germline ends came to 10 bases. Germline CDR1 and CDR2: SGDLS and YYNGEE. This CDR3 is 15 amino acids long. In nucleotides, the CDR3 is TGTGCCAGCAGCGTAGTGTCGGGTGACTACAATGAGCAGTTCTTC. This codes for CASSVVSGDYNEQFF.